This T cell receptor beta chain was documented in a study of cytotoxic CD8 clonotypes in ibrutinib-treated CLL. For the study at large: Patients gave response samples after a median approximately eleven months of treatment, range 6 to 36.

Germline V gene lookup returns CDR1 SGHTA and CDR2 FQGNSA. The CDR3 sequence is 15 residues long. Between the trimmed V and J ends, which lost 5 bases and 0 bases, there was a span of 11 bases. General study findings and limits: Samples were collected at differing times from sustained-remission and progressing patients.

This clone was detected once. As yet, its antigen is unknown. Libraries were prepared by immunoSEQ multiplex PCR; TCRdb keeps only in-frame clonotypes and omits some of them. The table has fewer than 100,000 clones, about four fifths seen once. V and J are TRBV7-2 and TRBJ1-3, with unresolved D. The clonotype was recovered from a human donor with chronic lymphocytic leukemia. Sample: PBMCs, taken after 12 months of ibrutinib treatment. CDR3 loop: CASSPASGSGNTIYF. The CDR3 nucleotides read TGTGCCAGCAGCCCGGCGTCCGGCTCTGGAAACACCATATATTTT.